A selection of T cell receptor beta chains follows, all from one sample in a study of OX40 agonist ivuxolimab in advanced cancers. Libraries were prepared by immunoSEQ multiplex PCR; TCRdb keeps only in-frame clonotypes and omits some of them. Among approximately 60,000 clones listed, more than 80% were seen once. This specimen was CD4+ or CD8+ T cells sorted from blood, taken in a trial of the OX40 agonist ivuxolimab. These receptor sequences come from an adult with an advanced solid tumor such as melanoma, head and neck, liver or kidney cancer. Both conserved end residues are part of each CDR3. A D gene is named only where the DNA matches it firmly. The size of a clone is reported for some rows only, either as once, few or many, or as a class for expanded clones.

clone_size j_call v_call d_call cdr3_aa cdr3_nt
once TRBJ2-2 TRBV15 TRBD2 CATSWRLAGNTGELFF TGTGCCACCAGCTGGAGACTAGCGGGGAACACCGGGGAGCTGTTTTTT
- TRBJ2-3 TRBV10-3 - CAISEPAGATDTQYF TGTGCCATCAGTGAGCCCGCAGGGGCCACAGATACGCAGTATTTT
- TRBJ2-7 TRBV19 - CASSIAGGPYEQYF TGTGCCAGTAGTATCGCTGGCGGACCCTACGAGCAGTACTTC
- TRBJ2-5 TRBV6-1 - CASSESGGETQYF TGTGCCAGCAGTGAGTCGGGCGGGGAGACCCAGTACTTC
- TRBJ2-5 TRBV29-1 - CSVGRAQETQYF TGCAGCGTTGGAAGGGCGCAAGAGACCCAGTACTTC
- TRBJ2-2 TRBV30 - CAWSWGGELFF TGTGCCTGGAGTTGGGGCGGGGAGCTGTTTTTT
- TRBJ2-7 TRBV27 TRBD1 CASSSYQGQGTYEQYF TGTGCCAGCAGTTCCTATCAGGGACAGGGGACCTACGAGCAGTACTTC
- TRBJ2-7 TRBV11-2 TRBD2 CASSSPGLAVYEQYF TGTGCCAGCAGCTCGCCGGGGCTAGCGGTATACGAGCAGTACTTC
- TRBJ1-1 TRBV4-1 - CASSQDLRYRAFF TGCGCCAGCAGCCAAGATTTAAGGTATCGGGCTTTCTTT
- TRBJ2-7 TRBV11-2 TRBD1 CASSLDTGGSYEQYF TGTGCCAGCAGCTTAGATACAGGGGGAAGCTACGAGCAGTACTTC
- TRBJ1-2 TRBV28 - CASNWIGTSPYGYTF TGTGCCAGCAACTGGATCGGGACCAGTCCCTATGGCTACACCTTC
- TRBJ2-1 TRBV19 TRBD1 CASSKQGGYNEQFF TGTGCCAGTAGTAAACAGGGGGGATACAATGAGCAGTTCTTC
- TRBJ2-7 TRBV28 TRBD1 CASRFKTGPSYEQYF TGTGCCAGCAGGTTTAAGACAGGGCCCTCCTACGAGCAGTACTTC
- TRBJ1-2 TRBV15 TRBD1 CATSRDPLLQGRYTF TGTGCCACCAGCAGAGATCCGCTCTTACAGGGGCGCTACACCTTC
- TRBJ2-7 TRBV5-1 TRBD1 CASSHGQGLYEQYF TGCGCCAGCAGCCACGGACAGGGGCTCTACGAGCAGTACTTC
- TRBJ1-1 TRBV19 - CASSIVTRENTEAFF TGTGCCAGTAGTATAGTGACCCGAGAGAACACTGAAGCTTTCTTT
- TRBJ1-1 TRBV5-6 - CASSPDTNTEAFF TGTGCCAGCAGCCCGGACACCAACACTGAAGCTTTCTTT
few TRBJ1-5 TRBV5-1 TRBD1 CASSVGQGDQPQHF TGCGCCAGCAGCGTGGGACAGGGGGATCAGCCCCAGCATTTT
- TRBJ2-1 TRBV10-1 TRBD2 CASSGGGSSYNEQFF TGCGCCAGCAGTGGCGGGGGAAGCTCCTACAATGAGCAGTTCTTC
- TRBJ2-5 TRBV19 - CASSITGQETQYF TGTGCCAGTAGTATTACGGGGCAAGAGACCCAGTACTTC
- TRBJ1-1 TRBV30 - CACENTGNTEAFF TGTGCCTGCGAAAACACAGGGAACACTGAAGCTTTCTTT
- TRBJ2-1 TRBV19 TRBD2 CASSIMKIGGRGGSYNEQFF TGTGCCAGTAGTATAATGAAAATCGGCGGGAGGGGAGGCTCCTACAATGAGCAGTTCTTC
once TRBJ1-6 TRBV28 - CASFSRSNSPLHF TGTGCCAGCTTCTCCAGGTCTAATTCACCCCTCCACTTT
few TRBJ1-5 TRBV21-1 - CASSGGGESNQPQHF TGTGCCAGCAGCGGAGGGGGAGAGAGCAATCAGCCCCAGCATTTT
few TRBJ2-1 TRBV27 - CASSLRGNEQFF TGTGCCAGCAGTTTACGGGGGAATGAGCAGTTCTTC